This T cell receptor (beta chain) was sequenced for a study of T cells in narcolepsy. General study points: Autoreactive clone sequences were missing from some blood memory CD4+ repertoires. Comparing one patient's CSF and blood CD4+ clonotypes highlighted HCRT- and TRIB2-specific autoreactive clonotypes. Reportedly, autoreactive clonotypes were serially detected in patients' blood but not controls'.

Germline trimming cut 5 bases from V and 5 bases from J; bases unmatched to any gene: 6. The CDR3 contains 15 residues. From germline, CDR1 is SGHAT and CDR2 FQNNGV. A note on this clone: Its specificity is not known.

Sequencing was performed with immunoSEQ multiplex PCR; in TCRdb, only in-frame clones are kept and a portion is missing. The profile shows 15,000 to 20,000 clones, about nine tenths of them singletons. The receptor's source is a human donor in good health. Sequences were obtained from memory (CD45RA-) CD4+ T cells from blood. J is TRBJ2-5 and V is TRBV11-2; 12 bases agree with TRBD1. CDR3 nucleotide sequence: TGTGCCAGCAGCCGGGGACAGGGGGCTGGGGAGACCCAGTACTTC. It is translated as CASSRGQGAGETQYF.